A single sample gave rise to the 13 T cell receptor beta chains below, sequenced in a study of T-cell reconstitution after alpha-beta-depleted transplantation in children. During its preparation, the TCRbeta library received unique molecular identifiers. TCRdb processed the PCR reads anew with MiXCR; each CDR3 protein has one entry. The sample records hundreds of thousands of distinct CDR3 sequences, about 12% being singletons. The specimen comprised PBMCs, sampled before TCRalphabeta/CD19-depleted stem cell transplant. These receptors all stem from a girl aged 2-10 years with congenital amegakaryocytic thrombocytopenia, due to receive a stem cell transplant.

This clonotype was seen many times. The V call is TRBV5-1, the J call TRBJ2-1; 10 bases agree with TRBD2. After removal of 3 bases from V and 6 bases from J, the junction contained 6 bases not matched to a gene. CDR3 length: 15 amino acids. The germline V gene encodes CDR1 SGHRS and CDR2 YFSETQ. The CDR3 protein is CASSSSGSLSNEQFF. The CDR3 coding sequence is TGCGCCAGCAGCTCTAGCGGGAGCCTGTCCAATGAGCAGTTCTTC.

This clonotype was seen repeatedly, ten times or more. The chain links TRBV7-9 to TRBJ1-3; D is perhaps TRBD1 (5 bases). The CDR3 spans 11 residues. Germline V gives CDR1 SEHNR, CDR2 FQNEAQ (reference sequence). Here the CDR3 DNA reads TGTGCTACCCTCGGGGACTCCACCATATATTTT. It specifies CATLGDSTIYF.

CDR3 residues: CASSEGSGSSYEQYF. The CDR3 nucleotides are TGTGCCAGCAGTGAAGGTAGCGGGAGCTCCTACGAGCAGTACTTC. This chain connects TRBV6-1 to TRBJ2-7; 9 nucleotides align to TRBD2. From germline, CDR1 is MNHNS and CDR2 SASEGT. With V trimmed by 1 base and J by 0 bases, 1 base remained unmatched. This CDR3 comprises 15 residues.

This clonotype appeared many times. V and J are TRBV15 and TRBJ2-7, with D unresolved. V lost 5 bases, J lost 1 base, and 9 bases lay in between. The CDR3 loop spans 13 amino acids. CDR1 is LNHNV, CDR2 YYDKDF, per germline (reference sequence). Written as DNA, the CDR3 is TGTGCCACCAGCGGAAGTAATTCCTACGAGCAGTACTTC. As protein: CATSGSNSYEQYF.

In this sample, this clonotype turned up many times. This chain joins TRBV5-5 and TRBJ2-3; D possibly matches TRBD1 or TRBD2 (6 bases each). The CDR3 covers 15 residues. V was cut by 0 bases and J by 1 base, with 9 bases left in between. In germline, CDR1 is SGHKS, CDR2 YYEKEE (reference sequence). In nucleotides, the CDR3 is TGTGCCAGCAGCTTGGACGGGGGCGGCACAGATACGCAGTATTTT. As protein: CASSLDGGGTDTQYF.

The CDR3 is CSARSGTEQFF. The CDR3 DNA sequence: TGCAGTGCTCGATCCGGGACTGAGCAGTTCTTC. The rearrangement uses TRBV20-1 and TRBJ2-1; perhaps D is TRBD1 or TRBD2 (5 bases each). The germline V and J ends were trimmed by 5 bases and 9 bases, with 11 bases remaining between them. CDR3 length: 11 residues. The V gene's germline CDR1 is DFQATT and CDR2 SNEGSKA (reference sequence).

This clonotype has a handful of counts. This CDR3 is CAWDQLQYEQYF. CDR3 DNA: TGTGCCTGGGACCAGCTCCAATACGAGCAGTACTTC. The chain employs TRBV30 and TRBJ2-7; D uncertain. Germline CDR1 is GTSNPN and CDR2 is SVGIG (reference sequence). V shed 5 bases and J shed 4 bases, with 12 bases lying between them. The CDR3 totals 12 residues. Combining the CDR3 with reference TRBV30 and TRBJ2-7 gives the whole variable domain SQTIHQWPATLVQPVGSPLSLECTVEGTSNPNLYWYRQAAGRGLQLLFYSVGIGQISSEVPQNLSASRPQDRQFILSSKKLLLSDSGFYLCAWDQLQYEQYFGPGTRLTVT.

Ten or more counts support this clonotype. The V and J genes are TRBV3-1 and TRBJ2-1; 15 nucleotides line up with TRBD2. The CDR3 is made up of 16 amino acids. Germline trimming cut 6 bases from V and 8 bases from J; bases unmatched to any gene: 8. Germline-derived CDR1 and CDR2 are LGHDT and YNNKEL (reference sequence). The CDR3 region is CASRLGLAGGLDEQFF. The CDR3 nucleotides are TGTGCCAGCAGACTGGGACTAGCGGGAGGTTTGGATGAGCAGTTCTTC.

Ten or more counts support this clonotype. The rearrangement links TRBV12-3 or TRBV12-4 to TRBJ2-7; D unclear. This CDR3 comprises 14 residues. Trimming pared 1 base from V and 2 bases from J, leaving 9 bases between. The CDR3 DNA is TGTGCCAGCAGTTTAGGCAGCCTGGCCTACGAGCAGTACTTC. Translation gives CASSLGSLAYEQYF.

This clonotype was detected a few times. The CDR3 nucleotides read TGTGCCAGCAGACCGGGACTGAGCTCCTACAATGAGCAGTTCTTC. Encoded protein: CASRPGLSSYNEQFF. This chain links TRBV7-9 with TRBJ2-1, with D maybe TRBD2 (6 bases). Looked up from germline, CDR1 is SEHNR and CDR2 is FQNEAQ (reference sequence). V shed 6 bases and J shed 0 bases, with 12 bases lying between them. The CDR3 loop spans 15 amino acids. Full variable domain (missing parts from reference TRBV7-9 and TRBJ2-1): DTGVSQNPRHKITKRGQNVTFRCDPISEHNRLYWYRQTLGQGPEFLTYFQNEAQLEKSRLLSDRFSAERPKGSFSTLEIQRTEQGDSAMYLCASRPGLSSYNEQFFGPGTRLTVL.

This chain links TRBV5-1 with TRBJ1-1, with a weak D call TRBD1 (5 bases). The CDR3 totals 15 residues. Trimming left V 0 bases short and J 1 base short, with 10 bases between. From germline, CDR1 is SGHRS and CDR2 YFSETQ. CDR3 in amino acids: CASSLGGGKNTEAFF. In nucleotides, the CDR3 is TGCGCCAGCAGCTTGGGGGGGGGTAAGAACACTGAAGCTTTCTTT.

The CDR3 spells CAWSPTPYEQYF. For the CDR3, the DNA is TGTGCCTGGAGTCCCACGCCCTACGAGCAGTACTTC. The rearrangement links TRBV30 to TRBJ2-7, with D unresolved. Germline V gene sequence: CDR1 GTSNPN, CDR2 SVGIG (reference sequence). Trimming stripped 2 bases from V and 2 bases from J, with 7 bases between. This CDR3 is built from 12 residues.

The DNA for the CDR3 is TGTGCCAGCAGCCCCCGTTCTCCGCCGGATGAGCAGTTCTTC. Residues: CASSPRSPPDEQFF. The chain links TRBV11-2 to TRBJ2-1; D uncertain. This CDR3 comprises 14 residues. Germline CDR1 SGHAT, CDR2 FQNNGV. V lost 5 bases and J lost 8, with 16 bases in between.